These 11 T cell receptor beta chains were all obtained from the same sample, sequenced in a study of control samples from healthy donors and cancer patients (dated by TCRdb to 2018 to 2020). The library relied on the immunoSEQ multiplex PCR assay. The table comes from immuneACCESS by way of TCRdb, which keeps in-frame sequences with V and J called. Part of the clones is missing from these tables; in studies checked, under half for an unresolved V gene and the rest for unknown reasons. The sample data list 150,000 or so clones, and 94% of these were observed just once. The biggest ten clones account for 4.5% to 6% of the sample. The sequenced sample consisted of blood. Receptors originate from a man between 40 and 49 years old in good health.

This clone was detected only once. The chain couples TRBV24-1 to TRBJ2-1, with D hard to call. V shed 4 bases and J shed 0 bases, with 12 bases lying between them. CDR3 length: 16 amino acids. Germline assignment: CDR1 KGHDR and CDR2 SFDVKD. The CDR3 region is CATSEGGGSSYNEQFF. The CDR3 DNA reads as TGTGCCACCAGTGAGGGTGGCGGCAGCTCCTACAATGAGCAGTTCTTC.

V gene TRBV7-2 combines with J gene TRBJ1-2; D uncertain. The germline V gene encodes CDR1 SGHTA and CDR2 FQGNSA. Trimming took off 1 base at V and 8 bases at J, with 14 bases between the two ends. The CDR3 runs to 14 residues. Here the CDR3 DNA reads TGTGCCAGCAGCTTAGTAGCCGGCGATGGAGGCTACACCTTC. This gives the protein CASSLVAGDGGYTF.

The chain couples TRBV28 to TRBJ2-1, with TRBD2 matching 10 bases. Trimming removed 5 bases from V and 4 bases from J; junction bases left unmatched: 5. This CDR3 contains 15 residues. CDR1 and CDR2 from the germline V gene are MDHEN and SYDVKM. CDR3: CASSGASGGYNEQFF. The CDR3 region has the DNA TGTGCCAGCAGTGGGGCTAGCGGGGGTTACAATGAGCAGTTCTTC.

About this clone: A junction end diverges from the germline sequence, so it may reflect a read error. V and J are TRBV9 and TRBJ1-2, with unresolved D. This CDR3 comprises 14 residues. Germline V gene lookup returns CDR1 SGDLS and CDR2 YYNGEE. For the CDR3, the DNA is TGTGCCGGCAGCGCCGGGAGTTGGAGCTATGGCTACACCTTC. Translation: CAGSAGSWSYGYTF.

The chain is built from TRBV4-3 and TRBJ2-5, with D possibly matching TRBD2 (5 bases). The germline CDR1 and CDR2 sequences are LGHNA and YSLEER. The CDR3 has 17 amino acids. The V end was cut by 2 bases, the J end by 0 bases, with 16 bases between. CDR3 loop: CASSQTPGSAYQETQYF. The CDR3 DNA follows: TGCGCCAGCAGCCAAACCCCGGGATCCGCGTACCAAGAGACCCAGTACTTC.

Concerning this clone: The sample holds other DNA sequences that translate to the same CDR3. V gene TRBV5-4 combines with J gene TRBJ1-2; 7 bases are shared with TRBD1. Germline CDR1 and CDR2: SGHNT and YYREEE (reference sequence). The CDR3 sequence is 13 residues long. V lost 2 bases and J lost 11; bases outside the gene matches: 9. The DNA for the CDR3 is TGTGCCAGCAGCTTAACGACAGGGAAATCGTACACCTTC. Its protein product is CASSLTTGKSYTF.

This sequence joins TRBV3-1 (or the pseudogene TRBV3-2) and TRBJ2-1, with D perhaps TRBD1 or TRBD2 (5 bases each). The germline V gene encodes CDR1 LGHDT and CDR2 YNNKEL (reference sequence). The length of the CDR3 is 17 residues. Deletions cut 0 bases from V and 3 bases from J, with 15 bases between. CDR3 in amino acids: CASSQDGGGGFYNEQFF. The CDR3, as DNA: TGTGCCAGCAGCCAAGATGGGGGTGGAGGCTTCTACAATGAGCAGTTCTTC.

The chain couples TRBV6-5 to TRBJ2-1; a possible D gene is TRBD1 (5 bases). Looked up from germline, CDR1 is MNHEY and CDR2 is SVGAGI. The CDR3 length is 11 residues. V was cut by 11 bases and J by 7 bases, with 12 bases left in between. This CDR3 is CAAVKGNEQFF. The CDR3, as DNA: TGTGCCGCCGTAAAGGGGAATGAGCAGTTCTTC.

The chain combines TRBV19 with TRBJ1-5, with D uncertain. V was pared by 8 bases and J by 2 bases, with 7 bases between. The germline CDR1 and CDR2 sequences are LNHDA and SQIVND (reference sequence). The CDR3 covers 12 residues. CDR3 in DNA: TGTGCCAGTGGGAACCGCAATCAGCCCCAGCATTTT. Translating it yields CASGNRNQPQHF.

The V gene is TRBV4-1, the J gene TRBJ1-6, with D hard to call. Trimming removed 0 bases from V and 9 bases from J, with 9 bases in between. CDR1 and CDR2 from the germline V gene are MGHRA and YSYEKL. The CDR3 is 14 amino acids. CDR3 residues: CASSQDWALSPLHF. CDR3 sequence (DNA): TGCGCCAGCAGCCAAGATTGGGCACTTTCACCCCTCCACTTT.

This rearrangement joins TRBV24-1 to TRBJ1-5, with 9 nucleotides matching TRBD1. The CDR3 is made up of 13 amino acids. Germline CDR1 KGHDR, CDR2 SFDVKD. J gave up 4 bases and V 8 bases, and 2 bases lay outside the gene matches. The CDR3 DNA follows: TGTGCCACCAAGGACAGGGGTAATCAGCCCCAGCATTTT. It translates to CATKDRGNQPQHF.